A single TCR beta chain is shown here with its context. Per the authors' pipeline: Reference gene primers were amplified, and this amplification served to estimate nucleated cell counts. Produced via immunoSEQ multiplex PCR; TCRdb's table is partial and in-frame only. From that table come the V and J calls and clone size; the DNA was used to work out D and trimming. The sample shows about 120,000 clones, around four fifths of them seen only once. This CDR3 is built from 18 residues. J gave up 0 bases and V 5 bases, and 12 bases lay outside the gene matches. The germline gives CDR1 SGHRS, CDR2 YFSETQ. This record comes from a study of blood T cell repertoires in COVID-19. Study in general: The United States, Italy and Spain provided the acute and convalescent COVID-19 samples.

The sequenced sample consisted of peripheral blood. This clonotype was sampled from a man aged 60 to 69 with acute or convalescent COVID-19. This sequence joins TRBV5-1 and TRBJ2-3; 10 positions agree with TRBD2. CDR3 DNA: TGCGCCAGCAGTCACCAGACTAGCGGGCACTCTAGCACAGATACGCAGTATTTT. Protein product: CASSHQTSGHSSTDTQYF.